This T cell receptor beta chain was sequenced during a study of cytomegalovirus exposure and HLA in healthy donors. Findings and caveats of the study: Reported results showed that the classifier diagnosed cytomegalovirus status with high specificity and sensitivity. Rare TCR sequences dominated, though some public TCRs recurred in many donors.

CDR1 and CDR2 (germline): SGHRS, YFSETQ. The V gene lost 4 bases and the J gene lost 3 bases, with 11 bases spanning the gap. The CDR3 is 13 residues long. A few counts support this clone. As yet, its antigen is unknown. The data were produced by immunoSEQ multiplex PCR, yet TCRdb's version contains in-frame clones alone and is incomplete. The table includes some 130,000 clones, approximately 92% detected once. What was sequenced was PBMCs. This chain connects TRBV5-1 to TRBJ2-7, with TRBD1 as a possible D gene (5 bases). This TCR derives from a woman aged 18-29 years in good health and CMV-seronegative. DNA of the CDR3: TGCGCCAGCAGCCGACGGACAAACTACGAGCAGTACTTC. Amino acids: CASSRRTNYEQYF.